This T cell receptor (beta chain) was observed in a study of breast tumors, draining lymph nodes, adjacent tissues. In TCRdb, the multiplex PCR reads were re-called with MiXCR into one record per CDR3 protein. The sample lists around 230,000 distinct CDR3 sequences, roughly 32% occurring once. Whole-study findings and limits: Compared with lymph nodes, tumors were less diverse; compared with nontumor tissue, more. Compared with basal-like, luminal-like tumors shared significantly more repertoire with nontumor tissue. That most tumor T cells come from lymph nodes remained unproven. Findings are consistent with lymph node origin and intratumoral expansion of most tumor T cells.

About this clonotype: Its antigen is unidentified.

Samples came from axillary lymph nodes draining the breast cancer. V lost 4 bases to trimming and J lost 9 bases, with 23 bases between them. The CDR3 consists of 16 residues. Germline V gene sequence: CDR1 KGHDR, CDR2 SFDVKD. The V and J genes are TRBV24-1 and TRBJ2-5; tentative D call: TRBD2 (6 bases). The specimen sequenced was axillary lymph node tissue. This TCR derives from a female donor with breast cancer. Some clones in this sample may be carry-over from other donors' samples. DNA for the CDR3: TGTGCCACCAGTGACCCTAGCGTTGACGACTACGTGGCCCAGTACTTC. It specifies CATSDPSVDDYVAQYF.